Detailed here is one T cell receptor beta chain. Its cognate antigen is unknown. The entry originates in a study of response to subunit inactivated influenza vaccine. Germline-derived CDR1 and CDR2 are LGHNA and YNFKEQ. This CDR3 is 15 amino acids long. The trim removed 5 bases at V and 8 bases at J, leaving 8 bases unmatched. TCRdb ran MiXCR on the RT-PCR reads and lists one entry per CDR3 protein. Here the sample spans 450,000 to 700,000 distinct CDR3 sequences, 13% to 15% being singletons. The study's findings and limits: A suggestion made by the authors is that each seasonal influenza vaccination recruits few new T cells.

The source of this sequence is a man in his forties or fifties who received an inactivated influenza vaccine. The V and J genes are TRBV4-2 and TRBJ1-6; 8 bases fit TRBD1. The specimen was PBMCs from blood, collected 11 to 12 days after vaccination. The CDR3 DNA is TGTGCCAGCAGCAGGGGACAGGTGTTGGATTCACCCCTCCACTTT. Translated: CASSRGQVLDSPLHF.